This record covers a single T cell receptor beta chain. Its antigen is undetermined. Only in-frame clones appear in the TCRdb table, and some are missing; sequencing was by immunoSEQ multiplex PCR. The sample contains over 80,000 clones, 90% to 95% of which appear only once. The source of the sample is a study of graft-versus-host responses after intestinal transplantation. The study, taken as a whole, reports: The marrow of recipients harbored GvH clones, and ileum or blood showed some of them first.

The sequenced sample was unstimulated CD4+ T cells sorted from spleen or lymph node cells, obtained before transplant. This clonotype was sampled from a human donor who was the organ donor for an intestinal transplant.

The CDR3, as DNA: TGTGCCAGCAGTCCTACCTCCTACAATGAGCAGTTCTTC. It specifies CASSPTSYNEQFF. The rearrangement uses TRBV27 and TRBJ2-1; D gene uncertain. Germline values: CDR1 MNHEY, CDR2 SMNVEV (reference sequence). This CDR3 comprises 13 residues. Deletions cut 5 bases from V and 0 bases from J, with 5 bases between.